This T cell receptor beta chain originates from a study of PD-1 blockade in classical Hodgkin lymphoma. Deletions cut 5 bases from V and 0 bases from J, with 20 bases between. The CDR3 loop spans 18 amino acids. Looked up from germline, CDR1 is MNHEY and CDR2 is SMNVEV (reference sequence). TCRdb keeps only in-frame clones here, not all; method: immunoSEQ multiplex PCR. The data show over 60,000 clones, roughly two thirds seen once. All the patients suffered relapse after autologous stem cell transplantation, and brentuximab vedotin exposure differed. The chain is built from TRBV27 and TRBJ1-5; D gene unclear. This TCR derives from a human donor with classical Hodgkin lymphoma. Sequenced material: peripheral blood mononuclear cells (PBMCs), taken before the second cycle of nivolumab. CDR3 region: CASSPPPEGTGSNQPQHF. The CDR3 DNA reads TGTGCCAGCAGTCCCCCCCCGGAAGGAACGGGTAGCAATCAGCCCCAGCATTTT.